The source of this T cell receptor (beta chain) is a study of T cells in Graves' hyperthyroidism and ophthalmopathy (dated by TCRdb to the late 2010s). A note on the overall study: Peripheral blood samples were taken at the time of initial diagnosis, prior to any treatment. After sampling, hyperthyroidism patients received methimazole starting at 30 mg daily, and ophthalmopathy patients received high-dose intravenous methylprednisolone. A discovery cohort of about a hundred patients, roughly 45 with Graves' ophthalmopathy and roughly 59 with stable Graves' hyperthyroidism, was used to find distinguishing TCR V-J signatures. The study also compared thyroid tissue and blood T-cell repertoires from a handful of Graves' hyperthyroidism patients. The roughly 90 discovery patients were divided at random into training and test sets in a 7:3 ratio. Prospective prediction of ophthalmopathy was tested in an independent validation cohort consisting of about 20 hyperthyroidism patients and approximately 16 patients who later progressed to ophthalmopathy. The paper reports TCR Vbeta CDR3 sequencing of over 130 peripheral blood samples: approximately 41 ophthalmopathy, under 85 hyperthyroidism and approximately 17 progressor patients.

This clonotype turned up a few times. It has no known antigen specificity. Base quality data are lacking; no much larger clone is found one base away. General findings and caveats noted by the study authors: Most expanded thyroid clonotypes (frequency above 0.001) were also detected in blood, a finding suggesting that blood repertoires may reflect thyroid immune responses. In validation, the model predicted progression to ophthalmopathy a median of approximately 6.3 months before onset, with over 60% sensitivity and just under 75% specificity. A model built on a 13 V-J signature distinguished ophthalmopathy from stable hyperthyroidism, reaching 85% to 90% sensitivity and under 84% specificity in cross-validation and 80%/75% in testing. No statistical method was used to fix the sample size in advance, and group allocation was not hidden from the investigators.

TCR beta CDR3 regions were amplified from RNA transcripts. A first-round RT-PCR of the TCR CDR3 used the HTBI primer set with the Qiagen OneStep RT-PCR kit. The libraries were constructed in a second round of multiplex PCR and then size-selected and purified. Libraries were sequenced paired-end with 100 bp reads on an Illumina HiSeq2000. As for the original processing: Raw data were processed with SOAPnuke, discarding reads with adapters, uncalled bases, mean Phred below 15, or no exact constant-primer or identifier match. COPE v1.2.5 was used to merge the high-quality paired reads, and each unique nucleotide sequence was defined as a clonotype. MiTCR v1.1 was used to align the clonotypes against IMGT TRBV, TRBD and TRBJ reference segments. The analysis was restricted to V-J combinations with a frequency above 0.0001, which together covered 99% to 99.2% of the repertoires. A TCS score was defined as the ratio between F50 (clonal expansion) and ExV (chaos), using BLOSUM62-based TCRdist between CDR3 peptides within each V-J. Welch's t-statistics and random forest reduced fewer than 550 V-J features to 13, which were used in a naive Bayes classifier (R e1071). TCRdb redid the processing of the public reads, applying fastp at Q25 and MiXCR, and retained in-frame beta chains. Rows with a matching CDR3 protein are joined into one entry that keeps the most common DNA and genes. These V and J calls derive from TCRdb rather than the authors' analysis. For this sample there are 400,000 to 500,000 distinct CDR3 sequences; around an eighth appear just once. 15% to 20% of the sample is taken by the ten largest.

A patient counted as having stable Graves' hyperthyroidism if no progression to ophthalmopathy occurred over 18 months of follow-up. The hyperthyroidism patients were between 18 and 65 years old and newly diagnosed, with a disease duration of less than 2 months. Any patient with an uncontrolled infection, another autoimmune disease, pregnancy or lactation was excluded. Diagnoses were established on the basis of clinical symptoms, serum thyroxine and TRAb, thyroid ultrasound, and orbital computed tomography. PBMCs were isolated from about 9.1 ml of fresh peripheral blood by Ficoll-Paque density gradient centrifugation. Trizol reagent was used to extract total RNA, and RNA quality was then checked on an Agilent 2100 Bioanalyzer. Germline trimming: 7 bases from V, 4 bases from J; junction bases outside gene matches: 13. CDR1 SQVTM and CDR2 ANQGSEA were looked up in the germline V gene. The cysteine opens and the phenylalanine closes a CDR3 of 16 amino acids. Left in the record is the CDR3 DNA by itself, 48 bases read in frame from the first base.

Input material: blood. This clonotype was obtained from a woman aged 18-35 years with Graves' hyperthyroidism. The chain links TRBV29-1 with TRBJ2-2; 9 junctional bases match TRBD2. DNA sequence: TGCAGCGCTGGGGGTAGCGGGAGAAGGGGCACCGGGGAGCTGTTTTTT. The translation is CSAGGSGRRGTGELFF.